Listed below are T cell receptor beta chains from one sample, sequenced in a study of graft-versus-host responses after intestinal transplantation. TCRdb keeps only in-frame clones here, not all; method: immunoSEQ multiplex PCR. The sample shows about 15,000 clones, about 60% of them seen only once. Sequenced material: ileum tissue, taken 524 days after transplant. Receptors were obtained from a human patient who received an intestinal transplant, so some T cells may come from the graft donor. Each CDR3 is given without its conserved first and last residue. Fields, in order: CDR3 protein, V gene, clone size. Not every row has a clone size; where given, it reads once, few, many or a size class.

cdr3_aa: ASSSSTDTQY; v_call: TRBV7-2; clone_size: once
cdr3_aa: ASSPRSGDTDTQY; v_call: TRBV5-5; clone_size: NA
cdr3_aa: AWSVGQASSYEQY; v_call: TRBV30; clone_size: NA
cdr3_aa: ASSLSSSTEAF; v_call: TRBV5-5; clone_size: few
cdr3_aa: ASSLSPTGGPDTQY; v_call: TRBV27; clone_size: NA
cdr3_aa: ASSQEGGDRGYEQY; v_call: TRBV4-3; clone_size: medium-sized
cdr3_aa: ASSLEVAGNTIY; v_call: TRBV5-1; clone_size: few
cdr3_aa: ASSLDRGHDGYT; v_call: TRBV7-9; clone_size: NA
cdr3_aa: ASSLRGTTSYEQY; v_call: TRBV5-1; clone_size: NA
cdr3_aa: ASSERQGSGELF; v_call: TRBV10-1; clone_size: NA
cdr3_aa: ASRISGGNYEQY; v_call: TRBV2; clone_size: NA
cdr3_aa: ASSLAGGISTDTQY; v_call: TRBV7-2; clone_size: few
cdr3_aa: AWSRWGGPNTEAF; v_call: TRBV30; clone_size: NA
cdr3_aa: ASSPSGLETQY; v_call: TRBV7-9; clone_size: NA
cdr3_aa: ASSLGGVGTDTQY; v_call: TRBV5-1; clone_size: NA
cdr3_aa: ASSVGTGHGYT; v_call: TRBV9; clone_size: few
cdr3_aa: ASSWTSGTYEQY; v_call: TRBV11-2; clone_size: NA
cdr3_aa: ASSPGAGQRYNSPLH; v_call: TRBV4-3; clone_size: NA
cdr3_aa: ASSPNFYEQY; v_call: TRBV18; clone_size: NA
cdr3_aa: SVARQGNTEAF; v_call: TRBV29-1; clone_size: NA
cdr3_aa: ASSKPNTGELF; v_call: TRBV21-1; clone_size: NA
cdr3_aa: ASRPGWSYEQY; v_call: TRBV19; clone_size: NA
cdr3_aa: ASSSSGTERNIQY; v_call: TRBV9; clone_size: NA
cdr3_aa: ASSLAGGESEQY; v_call: TRBV7-9; clone_size: once
cdr3_aa: ASSSKTGHTEAF; v_call: TRBV5-1; clone_size: NA
cdr3_aa: ASGEPSTDTQY; v_call: TRBV7-9; clone_size: NA
cdr3_aa: ASSKQGTGELF; v_call: TRBV5-4; clone_size: few
cdr3_aa: ASSLSGGNEQF; v_call: TRBV27; clone_size: NA
cdr3_aa: ASSPTESYGYT; v_call: TRBV6-6; clone_size: few
cdr3_aa: AWSGNRGYNEQF; v_call: TRBV30; clone_size: once
cdr3_aa: ASSSDMNTEAF; v_call: TRBV5-4; clone_size: NA
cdr3_aa: ASSPQPTSGGANEQF; v_call: TRBV5-1; clone_size: NA
cdr3_aa: ASSILAGPSYEQY; v_call: TRBV19; clone_size: once
cdr3_aa: ASSESGVGGTEAF; v_call: TRBV25-1; clone_size: NA
cdr3_aa: ASSYPRGLGQGSYNEQF; v_call: TRBV10-1; clone_size: NA
cdr3_aa: ASSLGASGKNIQY; v_call: TRBV11-2; clone_size: NA
cdr3_aa: ASSSTVYEQY; v_call: TRBV7-6; clone_size: few
cdr3_aa: ASSLAGGGNSPLH; v_call: TRBV5-1; clone_size: NA